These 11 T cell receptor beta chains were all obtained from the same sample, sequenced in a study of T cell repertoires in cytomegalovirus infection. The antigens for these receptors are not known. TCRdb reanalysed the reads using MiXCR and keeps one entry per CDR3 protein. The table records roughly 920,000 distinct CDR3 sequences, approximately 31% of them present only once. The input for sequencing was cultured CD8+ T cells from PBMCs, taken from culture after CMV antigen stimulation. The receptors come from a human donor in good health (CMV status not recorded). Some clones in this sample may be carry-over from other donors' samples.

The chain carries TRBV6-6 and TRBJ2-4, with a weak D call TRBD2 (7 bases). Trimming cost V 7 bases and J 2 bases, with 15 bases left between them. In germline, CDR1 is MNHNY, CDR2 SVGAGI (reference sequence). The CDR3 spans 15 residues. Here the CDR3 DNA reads TGTGCCAGCAAAGGGGGGGGCTCATCCAAAAACATTCAGTACTTC. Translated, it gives CASKGGGSSKNIQYF.

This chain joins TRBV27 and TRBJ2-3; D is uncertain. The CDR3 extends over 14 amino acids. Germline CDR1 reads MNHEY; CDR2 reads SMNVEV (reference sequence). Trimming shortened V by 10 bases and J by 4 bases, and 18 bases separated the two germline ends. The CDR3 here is CATRSGPGPDTQYF. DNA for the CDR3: TGTGCCACCCGTTCGGGCCCAGGACCAGATACGCAGTATTTT.

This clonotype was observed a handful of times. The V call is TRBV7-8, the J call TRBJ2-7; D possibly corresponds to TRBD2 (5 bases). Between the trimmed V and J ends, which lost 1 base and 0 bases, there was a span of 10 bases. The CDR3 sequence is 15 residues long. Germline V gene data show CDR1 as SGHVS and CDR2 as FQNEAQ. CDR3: CASSLGVLGSYEQYF. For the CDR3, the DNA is TGTGCCAGCAGCTTAGGCGTACTAGGCTCCTACGAGCAGTACTTC. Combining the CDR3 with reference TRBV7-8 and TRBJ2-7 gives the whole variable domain GAGVSQSPRYKVAKRGQDVALRCDPISGHVSLFWYQQALGQGPEFLTYFQNEAQLDKSGLPSDRFFAERPEGSVSTLKIQRTQQEDSAVYLCASSLGVLGSYEQYFGPGTRLTVT.

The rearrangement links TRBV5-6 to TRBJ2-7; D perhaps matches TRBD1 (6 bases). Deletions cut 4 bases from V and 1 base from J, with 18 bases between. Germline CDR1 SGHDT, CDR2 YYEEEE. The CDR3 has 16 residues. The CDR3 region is CASSPQPGHPSYEQYV. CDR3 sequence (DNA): TGTGCCAGCAGCCCCCAACCGGGACATCCTTCCTACGAGCAGTACGTC.

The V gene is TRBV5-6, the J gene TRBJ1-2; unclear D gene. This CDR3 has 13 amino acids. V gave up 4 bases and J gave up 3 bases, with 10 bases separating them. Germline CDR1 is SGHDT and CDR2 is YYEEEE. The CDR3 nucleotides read TGTGCCAGCAGCCCCAATCGCCACTATGGCTACACCTTC. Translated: CASSPNRHYGYTF.

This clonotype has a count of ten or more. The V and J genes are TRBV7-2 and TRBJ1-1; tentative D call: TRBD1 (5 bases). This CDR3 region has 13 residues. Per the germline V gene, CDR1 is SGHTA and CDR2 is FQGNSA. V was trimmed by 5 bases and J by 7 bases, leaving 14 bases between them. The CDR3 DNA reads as TGTGCCAGCAGCACCGACGGGGGAGGTGAAGCTTTCTTT. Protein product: CASSTDGGGEAFF.

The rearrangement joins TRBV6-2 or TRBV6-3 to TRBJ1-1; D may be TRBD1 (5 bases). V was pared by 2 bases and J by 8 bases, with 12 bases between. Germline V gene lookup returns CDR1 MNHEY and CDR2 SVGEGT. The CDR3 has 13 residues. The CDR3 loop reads CASSYGGKVEAFF. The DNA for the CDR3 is TGTGCCAGCAGTTACGGGGGTAAGGTCGAAGCTTTCTTT.

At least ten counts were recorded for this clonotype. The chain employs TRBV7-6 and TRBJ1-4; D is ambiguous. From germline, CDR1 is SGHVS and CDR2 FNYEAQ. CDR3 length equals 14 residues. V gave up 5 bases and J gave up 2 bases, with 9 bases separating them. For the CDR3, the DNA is TGTGCCAGCAGCCTAGGAAGGACTAATGAAAAACTGTTTTTT. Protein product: CASSLGRTNEKLFF.

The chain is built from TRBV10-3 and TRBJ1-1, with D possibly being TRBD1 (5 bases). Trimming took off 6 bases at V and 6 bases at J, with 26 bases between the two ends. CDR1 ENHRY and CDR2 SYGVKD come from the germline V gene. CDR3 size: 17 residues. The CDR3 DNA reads TGTGCCATCAGGTTAGGGGAAGGAGAGGGCGGAAGGGCTGAAGCTTTCTTT. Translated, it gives CAIRLGEGEGGRAEAFF.

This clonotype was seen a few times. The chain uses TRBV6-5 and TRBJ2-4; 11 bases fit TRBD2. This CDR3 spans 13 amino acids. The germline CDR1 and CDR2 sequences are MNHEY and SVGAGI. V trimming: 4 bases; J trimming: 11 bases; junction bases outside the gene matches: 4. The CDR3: CASSWGLADLQYF. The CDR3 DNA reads TGTGCCAGCAGTTGGGGACTAGCGGATCTTCAGTACTTC.

The chain's CDR3 is CASTSGGPTEAFF. The CDR3 DNA reads as TGTGCCAGCACCTCCGGGGGGCCCACTGAAGCTTTCTTT. The chain is built from TRBV11-2 and TRBJ1-1; perhaps TRBD1 as D (6 bases). Germline loops: CDR1 SGHAT, CDR2 FQNNGV. This CDR3 contains 13 residues. Deletions cut 7 bases from V and 4 bases from J, with 13 bases between.